This T cell receptor (beta chain) was identified in a study of regulatory T cells in long-lasting Graves disease. In the case of this clonotype: One end of the junction does not line up with germline, which may come from a read error.

Stated time point: newly diagnosed GD, antithyroid drugs for less than 3 months. Construction of the TCR library relied on RNA isolated from PBMCs. Combining iRepertoire HTBI primers with Arm-PCR of CDR3 regions, the authors built TCR beta libraries. TCRdb re-called the multiplex PCR reads through MiXCR, storing one row per CDR3 protein. The profile covers about 620,000 distinct CDR3 sequences, with under 20% appearing a single time and under 20% taken by the ten largest. These sequences were also reported in another study, on T cells in Graves' hyperthyroidism and ophthalmopathy.

The receptor comes from a woman aged 25 to 39 with Graves disease. The material was peripheral blood mononuclear cells (PBMCs), obtained at new diagnosis, from a patient treated with antithyroid drugs.

This chain's CDR3 is CASSQWETGGPTNEKLFF. In nucleotides, the CDR3 is TGCGCCAGCAGCCAATGGGAGACAGGGGGCCCAACTAATGAAAAACTGTTTTTT. The chain carries TRBV7-8 and TRBJ1-4, with 10 positions matching TRBD1. The CDR3 extends over 18 amino acids. Germline V CDR1 and CDR2: SGHVS, FQNEAQ.